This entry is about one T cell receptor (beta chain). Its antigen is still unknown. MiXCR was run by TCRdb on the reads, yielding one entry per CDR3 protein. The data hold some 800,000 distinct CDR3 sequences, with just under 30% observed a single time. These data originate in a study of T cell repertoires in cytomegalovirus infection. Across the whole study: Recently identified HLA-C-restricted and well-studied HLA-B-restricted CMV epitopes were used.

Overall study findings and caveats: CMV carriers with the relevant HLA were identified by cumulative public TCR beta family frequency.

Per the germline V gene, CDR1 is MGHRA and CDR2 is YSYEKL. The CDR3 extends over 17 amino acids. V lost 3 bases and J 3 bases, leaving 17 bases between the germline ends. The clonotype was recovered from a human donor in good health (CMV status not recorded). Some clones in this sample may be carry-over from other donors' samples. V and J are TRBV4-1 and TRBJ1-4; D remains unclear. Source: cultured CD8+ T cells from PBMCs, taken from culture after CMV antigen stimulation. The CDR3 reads CASSHPHVLEANEKLFF. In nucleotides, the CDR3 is TGCGCCAGCAGCCATCCCCACGTCCTGGAAGCTAATGAAAAACTGTTTTTT.